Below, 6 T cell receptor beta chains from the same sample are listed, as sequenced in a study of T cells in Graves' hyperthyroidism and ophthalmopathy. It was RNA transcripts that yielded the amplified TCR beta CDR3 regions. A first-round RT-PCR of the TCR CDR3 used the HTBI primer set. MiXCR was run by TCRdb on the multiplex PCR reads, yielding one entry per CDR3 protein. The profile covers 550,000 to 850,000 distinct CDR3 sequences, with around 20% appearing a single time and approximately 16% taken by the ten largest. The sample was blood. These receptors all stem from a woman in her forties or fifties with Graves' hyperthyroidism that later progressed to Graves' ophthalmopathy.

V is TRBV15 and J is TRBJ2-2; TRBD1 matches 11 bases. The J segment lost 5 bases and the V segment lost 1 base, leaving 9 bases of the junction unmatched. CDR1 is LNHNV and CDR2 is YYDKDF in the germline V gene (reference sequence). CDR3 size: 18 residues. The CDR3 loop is CATSRAASGQGVTGELFF. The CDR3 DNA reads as TGTGCCACCAGCAGAGCCGCCTCGGGACAGGGGGTAACCGGGGAGCTGTTTTTT.

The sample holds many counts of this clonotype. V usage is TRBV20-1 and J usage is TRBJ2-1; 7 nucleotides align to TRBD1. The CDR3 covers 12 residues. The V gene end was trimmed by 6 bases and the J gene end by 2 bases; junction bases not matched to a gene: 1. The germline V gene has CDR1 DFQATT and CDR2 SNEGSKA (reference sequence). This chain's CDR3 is CSARGPYNEQFF. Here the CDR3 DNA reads TGCAGTGCAAGGGGGCCCTACAATGAGCAGTTCTTC.

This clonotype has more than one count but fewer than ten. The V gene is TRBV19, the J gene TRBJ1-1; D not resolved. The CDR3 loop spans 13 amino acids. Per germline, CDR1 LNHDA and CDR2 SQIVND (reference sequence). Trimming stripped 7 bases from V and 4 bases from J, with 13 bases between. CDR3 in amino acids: CASMGRESTEAFF. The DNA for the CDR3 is TGTGCCAGTATGGGTAGGGAGAGCACTGAAGCTTTCTTT.

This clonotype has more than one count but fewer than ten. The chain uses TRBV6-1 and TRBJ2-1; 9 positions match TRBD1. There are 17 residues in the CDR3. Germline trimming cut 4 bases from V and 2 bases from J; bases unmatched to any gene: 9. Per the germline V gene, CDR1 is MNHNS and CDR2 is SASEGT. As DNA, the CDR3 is TGTGCCAGCAGTGCACCCTGGACAGGGGCACCCTACAATGAGCAGTTCTTC. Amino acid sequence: CASSAPWTGAPYNEQFF.

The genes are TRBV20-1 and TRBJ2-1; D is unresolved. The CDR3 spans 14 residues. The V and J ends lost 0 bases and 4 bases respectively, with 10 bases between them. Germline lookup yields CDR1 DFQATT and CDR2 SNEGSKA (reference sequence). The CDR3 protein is CSARDPTAYNEQFF. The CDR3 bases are TGCAGTGCTAGAGATCCGACGGCATACAATGAGCAGTTCTTC.

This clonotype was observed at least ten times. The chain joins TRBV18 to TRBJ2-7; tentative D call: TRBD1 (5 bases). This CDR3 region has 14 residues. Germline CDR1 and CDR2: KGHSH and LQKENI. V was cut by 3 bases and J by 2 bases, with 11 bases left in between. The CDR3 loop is CASSPDKPPYEQYF. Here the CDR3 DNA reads TGTGCCAGCTCACCGGACAAACCTCCCTACGAGCAGTACTTC.